This T cell receptor beta chain was documented in a study of shared clonotypes between healthy human individuals. The CDR3 spans 15 residues. The V end lost 2 bases, the J end lost 7 bases, and 17 bases lay between the germline ends. CDR1 is SGHVS, CDR2 FNYEAQ, per germline. For every subset, genomic DNA was evenly distributed across several immunoSEQ plates. Original analysis: From ImmunoSEQ came sequences covering only the junction and carrying no quality scores, so filtering differed. Profiled with immunoSEQ multiplex PCR; TCRdb holds only in-frame clones, not every one. That table supplies the V and J calls and clone size; D and trimming were determined from the DNA. The sample contains about half a million clones, 70% to 80% of which appear only once.

The J gene is TRBJ1-2, the V gene TRBV7-6; no clear D gene. Sample: PBMCs. The clonotype was recovered from a woman aged 40 to 50 in good health. Some clones in this sample may be carry-over from other donors' samples. CDR3 DNA: TGTGCCAGCAGCTTACTCCGTATGGGGAAGGGTGGCTACACCTTC. It yields the protein CASSLLRMGKGGYTF.